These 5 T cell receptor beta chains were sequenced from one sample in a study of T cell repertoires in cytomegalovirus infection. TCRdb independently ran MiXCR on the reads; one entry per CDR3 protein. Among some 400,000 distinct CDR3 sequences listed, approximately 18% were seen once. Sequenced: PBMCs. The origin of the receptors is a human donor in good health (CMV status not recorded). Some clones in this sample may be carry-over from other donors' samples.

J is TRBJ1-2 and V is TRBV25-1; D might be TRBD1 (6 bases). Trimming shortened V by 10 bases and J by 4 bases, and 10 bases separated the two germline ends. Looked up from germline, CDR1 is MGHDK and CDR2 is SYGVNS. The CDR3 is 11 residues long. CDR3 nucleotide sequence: TGTGCCACCTCGGACAGCTATGGCTACACCTTC. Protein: CATSDSYGYTF.

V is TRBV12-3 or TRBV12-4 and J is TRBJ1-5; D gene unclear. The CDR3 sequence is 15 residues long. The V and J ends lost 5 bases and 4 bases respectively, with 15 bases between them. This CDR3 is CASSPTGMGNQPQHF. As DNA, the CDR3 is TGTGCCAGCAGTCCCACGGGGATGGGTAATCAGCCCCAGCATTTT.

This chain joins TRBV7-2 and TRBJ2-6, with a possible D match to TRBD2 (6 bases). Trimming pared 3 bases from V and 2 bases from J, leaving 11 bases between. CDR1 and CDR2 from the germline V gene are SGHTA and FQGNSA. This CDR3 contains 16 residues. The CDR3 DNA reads TGTGCCAGCAGCTTTCGGGGGAGCCCTGGGGCCAACGTCCTGACTTTC. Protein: CASSFRGSPGANVLTF. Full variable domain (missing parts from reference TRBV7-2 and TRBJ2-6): GAGVSQSPSNKVTEKGKDVELRCDPISGHTALYWYRQSLGQGLEFLIYFQGNSAPDKSGLPSDRFSAERTGGSVSTLTIQRTQQEDSAVYLCASSFRGSPGANVLTFGAGSRLTVL.

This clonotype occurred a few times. The CDR3 DNA sequence: TGTGCCAGCAGTATCAGCGGGGTTATTGATACGCAGTATTTT. This codes for CASSISGVIDTQYF. The chain carries TRBV5-6 and TRBJ2-3, with TRBD2 matching 7 bases. Germline values: CDR1 SGHDT, CDR2 YYEEEE. This CDR3 contains 14 residues. With V trimmed by 5 bases and J by 6 bases, 9 bases remained unmatched.

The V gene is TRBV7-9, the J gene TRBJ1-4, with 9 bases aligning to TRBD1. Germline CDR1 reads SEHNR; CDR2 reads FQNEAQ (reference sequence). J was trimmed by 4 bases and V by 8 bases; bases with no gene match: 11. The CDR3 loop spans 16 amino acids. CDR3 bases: TGTGCCAGCGGAACACGGACAGGGGACGATAATGAAAAACTGTTTTTT. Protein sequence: CASGTRTGDDNEKLFF.